Following are 14 T cell receptor beta chains from one sample sequenced in a study of cytomegalovirus exposure and HLA in healthy donors. PCR involved 60 Vbeta and 13 Jbeta primers. Libraries were prepared by immunoSEQ multiplex PCR; TCRdb keeps only in-frame clonotypes and omits some of them. Its clone listing holds approximately 38,000 clones. The sequenced sample consisted of PBMCs. All receptors come from a man in his forties in good health and CMV-seropositive.

The chain is built from TRBV10-3 and TRBJ2-3; D might be TRBD1 (6 bases). Trimming stripped 7 bases from V and 0 bases from J, with 14 bases between. This CDR3 region has 15 residues. The germline gives CDR1 ENHRY, CDR2 SYGVKD. Here the CDR3 DNA reads TGTGCCATCAAGCCAGGACAGACTAGCACAGATACGCAGTATTTT. Its translation: CAIKPGQTSTDTQYF.

The J gene is TRBJ2-7, the V gene TRBV28; a possible D gene is TRBD2 (5 bases). CDR1 and CDR2 from the germline V gene are MDHEN and SYDVKM. Trimming shortened V by 6 bases and J by 0 bases, and 9 bases separated the two germline ends. This CDR3 spans 13 amino acids. The CDR3 sequence is CASRTGISYEQYF. CDR3 DNA sequence: TGTGCCAGCAGGACGGGGATCTCCTACGAGCAGTACTTC.

This chain links TRBV5-4 with TRBJ2-7; TRBD2 matches 9 bases. CDR1 is SGHNT, CDR2 YYREEE, per germline (reference sequence). The junction had 2 bases not matched to a gene; V was cut back by 0 bases and J by 7 bases. The CDR3 sequence is 13 residues long. CDR3 nucleotide sequence: TGTGCCAGCAGCTTGGGGCTAGCGGGAGAGCAGTACTTC. Translating gives CASSLGLAGEQYF.

The gene calls are TRBV27 and TRBJ2-1; 7 bases map to TRBD2. J gave up 9 bases and V 5 bases, and 16 bases lay outside the gene matches. The CDR3 length is 16 residues. Germline assignment: CDR1 MNHEY and CDR2 SMNVEV (reference sequence). CDR3 sequence: CASSPPSRGPGGEQFF. Written as DNA, the CDR3 is TGTGCCAGCAGTCCCCCTTCTAGGGGCCCGGGGGGTGAGCAGTTCTTC.

The V gene is TRBV30, the J gene TRBJ2-5; no clear D gene. Germline CDR1 reads GTSNPN; CDR2 reads SVGIG (reference sequence). V lost 4 bases to trimming and J lost 0 bases, with 6 bases between them. The CDR3 totals 12 residues. In DNA form, the CDR3 reads TGTGCCTGGATAAACAACCAAGAGACCCAGTACTTC. Protein product: CAWINNQETQYF.

The V gene is TRBV5-1, the J gene TRBJ2-5, with TRBD1 matching over 9 bases. Germline CDR1 reads SGHRS; CDR2 reads YFSETQ. The CDR3 has 15 residues. V lost 7 bases to trimming and J lost 3 bases; unmatched junction nucleotides: 10. The CDR3 DNA is TGCGCCAGCGCGGGACGAGGGACAGGGAAAGAGACCCAGTACTTC. Protein sequence: CASAGRGTGKETQYF. Together with reference TRBV5-1 and TRBJ2-5, the CDR3 gives the full variable domain: KAGVTQTPRYLIKTRGQQVTLSCSPISGHRSVSWYQQTPGQGLQFLFEYFSETQRNKGNFPGRFSGRQFSNSRSEMNVSTLELGDSALYLCASAGRGTGKETQYFGPGTRLLVL.

CDR3 sequence: CASSSPGTGSNIQYF. For the CDR3, the DNA is TGTGCCAGCAGTTCTCCCGGGACAGGGTCGAACATTCAGTACTTC. This chain connects TRBV2 to TRBJ2-4; 9 nucleotides match TRBD1. Germline assignment: CDR1 SNHLY and CDR2 FYNNEI. The CDR3 has 15 residues. V trimming: 5 bases; J trimming: 7 bases; junction bases outside the gene matches: 9.

The chain has TRBV4-1 and TRBJ1-5, with D uncertain. Trimming took off 1 base at V and 0 bases at J, with 10 bases between the two ends. CDR1 and CDR2 from the germline V gene are MGHRA and YSYEKL. The CDR3 is made up of 16 amino acids. The CDR3 sequence is CASSQGRVGSNQPQHF. CDR3 DNA: TGCGCCAGCAGCCAAGGGCGGGTGGGTAGCAATCAGCCCCAGCATTTT.

The V and J genes are TRBV5-1 and TRBJ2-7, with 9 bases matching TRBD2. The CDR3 extends over 18 amino acids. Germline CDR1 is SGHRS and CDR2 is YFSETQ. Trimming at V came to 4 bases and at J to 2 bases, leaving 16 bases not matched to a gene. The CDR3: CASSPRASGIGAPYEQYF. In DNA, the CDR3 is TGCGCCAGCAGCCCGCGGGCTAGCGGGATCGGAGCTCCCTACGAGCAGTACTTC.

This chain links TRBV28 with TRBJ2-5; TRBD2 agrees at 11 bases. The better agreement between TRBJ2-7 and the DNA end casts doubt on the J call. Looked up from germline, CDR1 is MDHEN and CDR2 is SYDVKM. The length of the CDR3 is 15 residues. This CDR3 is CASSPRLAGSYEQYF. In nucleotides, the CDR3 is TGTGCCAGCAGTCCCCGACTAGCGGGATCGTACGAGCAGTACTTC.

V usage is TRBV7-2 and J usage is TRBJ2-5; the match to TRBD2 covers 8 bases. Germline V lookup: CDR1 SGHTA, CDR2 FQGNSA. V was pared by 1 base and J by 0 bases, with 4 bases of the junction left unmatched. CDR3 length: 16 amino acids. CDR3 in amino acids: CASSLDSSGYQETQYF. The DNA for the CDR3 is TGTGCCAGCAGCTTAGACTCTAGCGGGTACCAAGAGACCCAGTACTTC. The full variable domain, rest sourced from reference TRBV7-2 and TRBJ2-5, is GAGVSQSPSNKVTEKGKDVELRCDPISGHTALYWYRQSLGQGLEFLIYFQGNSAPDKSGLPSDRFSAERTGGSVSTLTIQRTQQEDSAVYLCASSLDSSGYQETQYFGPGTRLLVL.

The chain couples TRBV19 to TRBJ2-1; 9 nucleotides line up with TRBD2. Per the germline V gene, CDR1 is LNHDA and CDR2 is SQIVND (reference sequence). V lost 7 bases, J lost 7 bases, and 14 bases stayed unmatched. The CDR3 sequence is 16 residues long. The CDR3 DNA sequence: TGTGCCAGTACCCCTTGGGGGCGGGAGGGCCGGAATGAGCAGTTCTTC. This encodes CASTPWGREGRNEQFF.

The chain combines TRBV30 with TRBJ1-5, with D uncertain. V was trimmed by 0 bases and J by 1 base, leaving 10 bases between them. The CDR3 length is 15 residues. Germline-derived CDR1 and CDR2 are GTSNPN and SVGIG (reference sequence). The CDR3 sequence: CAWSVAAGSNQPQHF. The CDR3 bases are TGTGCCTGGAGTGTAGCTGCAGGCAGCAATCAGCCCCAGCATTTT.

The CDR3 DNA reads TGTGCCAGCGGTCTTAGCGGCGTCCCCTACGAGCAGTACTTC. Its protein product is CASGLSGVPYEQYF. The genes are TRBV6-1 and TRBJ2-7, with D tentatively TRBD2 (6 bases). CDR3 length equals 14 residues. Germline V gene sequence: CDR1 MNHNS, CDR2 SASEGT. V dropped 8 bases and J dropped 2 bases, with 16 bases sitting between them.